A single T cell receptor (beta chain) is shown here with its context. Antigen unknown. The record originates from a study of response to subunit inactivated influenza vaccine. Notes on the study in general: Each seasonal influenza vaccination, the authors suggested, recruits few new T cells.

The germline CDR1 and CDR2 sequences are SGHDN and FVKESK. V lost 4 bases to trimming and J lost 2 bases, with 12 bases between them. The CDR3 spans 15 residues. TCRdb reprocessed the RT-PCR reads via MiXCR and lists one record per CDR3 protein. Seen here are 610,000 or so distinct CDR3 sequences, 12% to 15% observed once, and the top ten hold more than 9.5%. Specimen: PBMCs from blood, collected roughly 12 days after vaccination. The source of this sequence is a middle-aged man who received an inactivated influenza vaccine. This rearrangement joins TRBV14 to TRBJ2-1; D is perhaps TRBD2 (7 bases). The CDR3 sequence is CASSPGRGAYNEQFF. DNA for the CDR3: TGTGCCAGCAGCCCTGGGAGGGGGGCCTACAATGAGCAGTTCTTC.